Included here is one T cell receptor (beta chain) sequence, with context. The antigen is not known. This sample is drawn from a study of cytomegalovirus exposure and HLA in healthy donors. Study results and limitations: Clusters of TCRs from the first cohort tended to co-occur in the roughly 120 validation repertoires (as a later analysis found).

Profiled with immunoSEQ multiplex PCR; TCRdb holds only in-frame clones, not every one. The table includes about 110,000 clones, about 85% detected once. V trimming: 4 bases; J trimming: 5 bases; junction bases outside the gene matches: 11. The CDR3 loop spans 16 amino acids. CDR1 and CDR2 (germline): SGDLS, YYNGEE. The specimen sequenced was PBMCs. The sequence was collected from a woman aged 18-29 years in good health and CMV-seronegative. The V gene is TRBV9, the J gene TRBJ1-3; 8 bases line up with TRBD1. CDR3 DNA sequence: TGTGCCAGCAGCCCTACCCGACAGGGGCCAAGAAACACCATATATTTT. Residues: CASSPTRQGPRNTIYF.